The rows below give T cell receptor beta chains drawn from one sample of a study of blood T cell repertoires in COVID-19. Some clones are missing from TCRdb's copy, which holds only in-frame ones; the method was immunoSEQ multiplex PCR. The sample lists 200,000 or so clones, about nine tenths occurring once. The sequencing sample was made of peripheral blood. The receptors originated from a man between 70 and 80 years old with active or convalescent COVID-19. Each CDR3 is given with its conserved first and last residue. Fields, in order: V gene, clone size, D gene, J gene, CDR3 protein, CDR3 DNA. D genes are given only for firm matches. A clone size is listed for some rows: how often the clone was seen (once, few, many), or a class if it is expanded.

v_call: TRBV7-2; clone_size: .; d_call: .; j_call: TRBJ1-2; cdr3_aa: CASSQTTGPYGYTF; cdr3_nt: TGTGCCAGCAGCCAGACTACAGGGCCCTATGGCTACACCTTC
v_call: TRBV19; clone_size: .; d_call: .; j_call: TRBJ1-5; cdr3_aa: CASTMTAYSNQPQHF; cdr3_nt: TGTGCCAGTACCATGACAGCCTATAGCAATCAGCCCCAGCATTTT
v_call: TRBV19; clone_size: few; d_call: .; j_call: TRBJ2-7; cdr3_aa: CASSPSASTYEQYF; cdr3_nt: TGTGCCAGTTCCCCCAGCGCATCAACCTACGAGCAGTACTTC
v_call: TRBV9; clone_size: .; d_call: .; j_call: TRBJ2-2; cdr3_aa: CASSLGGGLAMHTGELFF; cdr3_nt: TGTGCCAGCAGCCTCGGGGGTGGCCTAGCGATGCACACCGGGGAGCTGTTTTTT
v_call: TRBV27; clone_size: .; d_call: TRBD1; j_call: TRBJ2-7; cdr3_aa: CASSSPGQGRYEQYF; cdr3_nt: TGTGCCAGCAGTTCCCCGGGACAGGGCCGATACGAGCAGTACTTC
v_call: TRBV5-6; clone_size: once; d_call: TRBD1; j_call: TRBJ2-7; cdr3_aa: CASSATGVGPLSSYEQYF; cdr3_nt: TGTGCCAGCAGCGCGACAGGGGTGGGACCTCTAAGCTCCTACGAGCAGTACTTC
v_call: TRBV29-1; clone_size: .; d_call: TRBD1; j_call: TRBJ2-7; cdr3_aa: CSVGGTGGNEQYF; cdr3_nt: TGCAGCGTAGGGGGGACAGGGGGTAACGAGCAGTACTTC
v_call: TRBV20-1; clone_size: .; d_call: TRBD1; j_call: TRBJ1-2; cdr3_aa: CSAIEGTAFNYGYTF; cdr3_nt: TGCAGTGCTATTGAGGGGACAGCTTTTAACTATGGCTACACCTTC
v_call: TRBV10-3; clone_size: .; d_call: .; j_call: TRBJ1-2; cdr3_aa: CAISEGTENYGYTF; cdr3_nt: TGTGCCATCAGTGAAGGTACAGAAAACTATGGCTACACCTTC
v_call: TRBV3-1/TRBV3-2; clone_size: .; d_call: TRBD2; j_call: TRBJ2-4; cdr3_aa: CASSPRSSGRGRRKNIQYF; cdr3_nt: TGTGCCAGCAGCCCTCGGTCCAGCGGGAGGGGGAGACGCAAAAACATTCAGTACTTC
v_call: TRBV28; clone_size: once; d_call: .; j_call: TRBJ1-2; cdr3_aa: CASAPGVGRGYTF; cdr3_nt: TGTGCCAGCGCGCCGGGGGTGGGCAGGGGCTACACCTTC
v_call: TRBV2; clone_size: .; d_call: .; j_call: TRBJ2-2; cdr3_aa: CASSELVGEGVGELFF; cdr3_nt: TGTGCCAGCAGTGAATTGGTTGGGGAAGGGGTGGGGGAGCTGTTTTTT
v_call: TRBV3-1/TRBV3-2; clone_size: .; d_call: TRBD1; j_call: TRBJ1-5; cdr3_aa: CARGDRGSNQPQHF; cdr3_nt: TGTGCCAGAGGGGACAGGGGAAGCAATCAGCCCCAGCATTTT
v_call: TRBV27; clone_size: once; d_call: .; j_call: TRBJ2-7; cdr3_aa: CASSYGKIYEQYF; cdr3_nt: TGTGCCAGCAGTTACGGGAAAATCTACGAGCAGTACTTC
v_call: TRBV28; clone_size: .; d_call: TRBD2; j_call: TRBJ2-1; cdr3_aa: CASSSGRAWHEQFF; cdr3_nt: TGTGCCAGCAGTAGCGGGAGGGCTTGGCATGAGCAGTTCTTC
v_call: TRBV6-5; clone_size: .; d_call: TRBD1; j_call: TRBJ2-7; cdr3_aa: CASGRLGTGSYEQYF; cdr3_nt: TGTGCCAGCGGACGACTCGGGACAGGGTCATACGAGCAGTACTTC
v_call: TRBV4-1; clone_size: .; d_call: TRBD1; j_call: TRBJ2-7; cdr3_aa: CASSQAGTGPYEQYF; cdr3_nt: TGCGCCAGCAGCCAAGCCGGGACAGGGCCCTACGAGCAGTACTTC
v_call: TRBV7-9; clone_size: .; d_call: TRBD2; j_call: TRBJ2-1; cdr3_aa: CASSLVAGVYYNEQFF; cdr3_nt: TGTGCCAGCAGCTTAGTCGCGGGAGTGTACTACAATGAGCAGTTCTTC
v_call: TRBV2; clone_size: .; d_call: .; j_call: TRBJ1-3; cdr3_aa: CASSERGYGNTIYF; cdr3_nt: TGTGCCAGCAGTGAACGGGGATACGGAAACACCATATATTTT
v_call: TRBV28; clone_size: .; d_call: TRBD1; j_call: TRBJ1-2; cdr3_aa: CASTPDRTNYGYTF; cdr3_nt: TGTGCCAGCACCCCGGACAGGACTAACTATGGCTACACCTTC
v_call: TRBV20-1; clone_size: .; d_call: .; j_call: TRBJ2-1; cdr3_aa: CSASPVAASYNEQFF; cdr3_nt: TGCAGTGCTAGTCCGGTAGCGGCAAGTTACAATGAGCAGTTCTTC
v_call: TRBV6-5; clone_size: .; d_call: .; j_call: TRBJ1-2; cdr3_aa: CASRRSGGPYYGYTF; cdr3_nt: TGTGCCAGCAGGCGTTCGGGGGGGCCATACTATGGCTACACCTTC
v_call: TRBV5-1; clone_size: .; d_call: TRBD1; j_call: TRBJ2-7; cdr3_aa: CASRPGQGAYEQYF; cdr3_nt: TGCGCCAGCAGACCCGGACAGGGGGCTTACGAGCAGTACTTC
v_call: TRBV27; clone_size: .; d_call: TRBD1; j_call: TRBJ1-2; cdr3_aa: CASSFTRTGGNYGYTF; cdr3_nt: TGTGCCAGCAGTTTCACCAGGACAGGGGGGAACTATGGCTACACCTTC
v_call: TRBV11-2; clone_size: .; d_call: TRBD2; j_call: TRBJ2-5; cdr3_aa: CASSFPLAGAETQYF; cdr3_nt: TGTGCCAGCAGCTTCCCCCTAGCGGGGGCAGAGACCCAGTACTTC
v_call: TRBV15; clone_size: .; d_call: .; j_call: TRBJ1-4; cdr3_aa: CATSRARANEKLFF; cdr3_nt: TGTGCCACCAGCAGAGCCAGGGCGAATGAAAAACTGTTTTTT
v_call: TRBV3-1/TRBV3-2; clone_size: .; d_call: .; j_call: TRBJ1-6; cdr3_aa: CASERGAALHF; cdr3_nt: TGTGCCAGCGAAAGGGGCGCCGCCCTCCACTTT
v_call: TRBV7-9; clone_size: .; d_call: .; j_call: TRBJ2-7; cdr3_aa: CASSLGAGVSYEQYF; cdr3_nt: TGTGCCAGCAGCTTAGGGGCCGGGGTCTCCTACGAGCAGTACTTC
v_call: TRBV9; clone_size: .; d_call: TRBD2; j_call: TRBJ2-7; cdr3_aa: CAAARVRTSGPPPEQYF; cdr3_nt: TGTGCCGCCGCGAGGGTAAGAACTAGCGGGCCCCCCCCCGAGCAGTACTTC
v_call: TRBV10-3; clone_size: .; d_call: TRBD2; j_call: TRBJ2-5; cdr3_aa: CAISDPAGGKETQYF; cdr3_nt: TGTGCCATCAGTGACCCAGCGGGGGGCAAAGAGACCCAGTACTTC
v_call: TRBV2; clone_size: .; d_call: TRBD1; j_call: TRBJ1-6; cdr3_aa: CASSEGRTGGSPLHF; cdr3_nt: TGTGCCAGCAGTGAAGGAAGGACAGGAGGGTCACCCCTCCACTTT
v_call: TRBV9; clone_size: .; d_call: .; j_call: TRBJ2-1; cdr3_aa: CASSVELDISYNEQFF; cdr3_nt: TGTGCCAGCAGCGTAGAACTAGACATATCCTACAATGAGCAGTTCTTC
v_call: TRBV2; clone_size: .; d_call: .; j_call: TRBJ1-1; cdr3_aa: CASSRESGVDTEAFF; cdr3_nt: TGTGCCAGCAGTCGAGAATCAGGGGTTGACACTGAAGCTTTCTTT
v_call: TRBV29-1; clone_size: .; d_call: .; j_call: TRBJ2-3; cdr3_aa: CSVAIHLRDTQYF; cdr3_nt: TGCAGCGTTGCTATCCACCTCAGGGATACGCAGTATTTT
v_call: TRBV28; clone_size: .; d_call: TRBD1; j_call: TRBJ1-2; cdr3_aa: CASSPGTAILYGYTF; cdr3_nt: TGTGCCAGCAGTCCAGGGACAGCGATACTCTATGGCTACACCTTC
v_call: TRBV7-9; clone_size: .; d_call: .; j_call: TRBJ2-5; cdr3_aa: CASSFVGDKTQYF; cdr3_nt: TGTGCCAGCAGCTTTGTAGGGGATAAGACCCAGTACTTC
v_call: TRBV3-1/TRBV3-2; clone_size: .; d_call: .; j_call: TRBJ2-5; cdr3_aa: CASSQRETQYF; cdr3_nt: TGTGCCAGCAGCCAGCGGGAGACCCAGTACTTC
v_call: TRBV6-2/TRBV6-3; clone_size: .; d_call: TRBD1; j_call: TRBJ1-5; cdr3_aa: CASSYDPGQVVGGQPQHF; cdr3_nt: TGTGCCAGCAGTTACGATCCGGGACAGGTCGTCGGGGGTCAGCCCCAGCATTTT
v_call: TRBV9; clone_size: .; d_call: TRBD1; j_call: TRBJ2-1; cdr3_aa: CASSVGTGSFYEQFF; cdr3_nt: TGTGCCAGCAGCGTAGGGACAGGGAGTTTCTATGAGCAGTTCTTC
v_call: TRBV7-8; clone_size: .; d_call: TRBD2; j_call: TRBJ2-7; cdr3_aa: CASSSRSAGEYYEQYF; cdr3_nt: TGTGCCAGCAGCTCACGGTCGGCGGGGGAGTACTACGAGCAGTACTTC
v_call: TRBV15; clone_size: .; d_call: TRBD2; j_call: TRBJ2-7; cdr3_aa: CATSGLRWTSVSRPNEEQYF; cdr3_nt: TGTGCCACCAGCGGACTCAGGTGGACTAGCGTGTCGAGGCCAAATGAGGAGCAGTACTTC
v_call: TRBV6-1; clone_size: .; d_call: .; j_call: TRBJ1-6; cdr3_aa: CASTGSYNSPLHF; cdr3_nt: TGTGCCAGCACGGGCTCCTATAATTCACCCCTCCACTTT
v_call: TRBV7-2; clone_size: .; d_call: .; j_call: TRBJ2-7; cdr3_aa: CASSPSLSYHEQYF; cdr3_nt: TGTGCCAGCAGCCCGTCTTTGAGTTACCACGAGCAGTACTTC
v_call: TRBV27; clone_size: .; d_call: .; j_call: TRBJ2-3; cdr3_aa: CASSLRLSGSTDTQYF; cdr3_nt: TGTGCCAGCAGTTTACGCCTCAGCGGGAGCACAGATACGCAGTATTTT
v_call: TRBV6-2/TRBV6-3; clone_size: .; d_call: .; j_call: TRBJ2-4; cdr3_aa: CASSFARTYSNIQYF; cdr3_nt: TGTGCCAGCAGTTTCGCCAGGACTTATTCGAACATTCAGTACTTC
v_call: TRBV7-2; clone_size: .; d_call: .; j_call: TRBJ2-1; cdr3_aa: CASSLTLGSNEQFF; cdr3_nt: TGTGCCAGCAGCTTAACCCTAGGCAGCAATGAGCAGTTCTTC
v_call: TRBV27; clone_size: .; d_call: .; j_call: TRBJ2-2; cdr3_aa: CASSSPPGELFF; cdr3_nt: TGTGCCAGCAGTTCCCCCCCGGGGGAGCTGTTTTTT
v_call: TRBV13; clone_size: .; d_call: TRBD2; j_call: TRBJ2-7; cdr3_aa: CASSLGPNLAGAYEQYF; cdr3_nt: TGTGCCAGCAGCTTAGGCCCCAACTTAGCGGGAGCCTACGAGCAGTACTTC
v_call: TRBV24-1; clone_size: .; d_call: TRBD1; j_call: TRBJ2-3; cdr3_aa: CATSDPGQGAADTQYF; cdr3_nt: TGTGCCACCAGTGACCCGGGACAGGGGGCCGCAGATACGCAGTATTTT
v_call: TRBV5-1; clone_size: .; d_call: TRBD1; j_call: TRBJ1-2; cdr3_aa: CASSSGQGAWYGYTF; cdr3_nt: TGCGCCAGCAGCTCCGGACAGGGGGCATGGTATGGCTACACCTTC
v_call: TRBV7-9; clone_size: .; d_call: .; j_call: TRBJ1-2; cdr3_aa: CASSPGAGTSIGYTF; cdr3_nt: TGTGCCAGCAGCCCGGGAGCGGGGACAAGTATTGGCTACACCTTC
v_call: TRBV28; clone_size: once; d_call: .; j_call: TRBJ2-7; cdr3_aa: CASSFVGQSGQYF; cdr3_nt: TGTGCCAGCAGTTTCGTCGGCCAAAGCGGGCAGTACTTC
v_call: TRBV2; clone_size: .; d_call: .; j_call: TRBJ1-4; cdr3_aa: CASSENYRVLPNEKLFF; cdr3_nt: TGTGCCAGCAGTGAAAACTACAGGGTGTTGCCTAATGAAAAACTGTTTTTT
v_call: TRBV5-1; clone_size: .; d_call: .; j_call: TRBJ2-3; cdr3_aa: CASSLGQSRDTQYF; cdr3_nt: TGCGCCAGCAGCTTGGGGCAGTCCAGAGATACGCAGTATTTT
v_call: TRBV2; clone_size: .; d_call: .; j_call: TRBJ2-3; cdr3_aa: CASSEFWATDTQYF; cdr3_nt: TGTGCCAGCAGTGAATTCTGGGCCACAGATACGCAGTATTTT
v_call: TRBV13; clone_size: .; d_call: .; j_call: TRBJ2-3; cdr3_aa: CASSLVGEGVLTDTQYF; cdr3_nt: TGTGCCAGCAGCTTAGTAGGGGAAGGGGTACTCACAGATACGCAGTATTTT
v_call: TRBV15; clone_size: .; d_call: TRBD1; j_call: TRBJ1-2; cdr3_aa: CATSRGELRGHDYGYTF; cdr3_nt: TGTGCCACCAGCAGAGGGGAATTAAGGGGGCATGACTATGGCTACACCTTC
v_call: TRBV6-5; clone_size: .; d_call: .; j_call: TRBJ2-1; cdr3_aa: CASRGPVNEQFF; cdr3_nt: TGTGCCAGTCGTGGGCCAGTCAATGAGCAGTTCTTC
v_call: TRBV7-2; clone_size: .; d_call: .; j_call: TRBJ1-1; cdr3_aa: CASSLARQSTEAFF; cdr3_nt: TGTGCCAGCAGCTTAGCGAGGCAATCCACTGAAGCTTTCTTT
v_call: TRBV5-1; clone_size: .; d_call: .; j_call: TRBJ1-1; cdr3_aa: CASSLASSNTEAFF; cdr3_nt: TGCGCCAGCAGCTTGGCCAGTTCGAACACTGAAGCTTTCTTT